Here is one TCR beta chain with its context. The sample holds other DNA sequences that translate to the same CDR3. Per individual sample, 80,000 to 100,000 TCR templates were assayed. Clones were sequenced by immunoSEQ multiplex PCR, and TCRdb holds only the in-frame ones, with some missing. The sample consists of under 100,000 clones, roughly 94% of them appearing once. V shed 3 bases and J shed 6 bases, with 8 bases lying between them. This CDR3 has 12 residues. Looked up from germline, CDR1 is SGDLS and CDR2 is YYNGEE. The sample is drawn from a study of siplizumab effects on memory and regulatory T cells.

The TCR was taken from a human donor in good health. The chain joins TRBV9 to TRBJ2-3; D tentatively fits TRBD1 or TRBD2 (5 bases each). Sequences were obtained from non-Treg CD4+ T cells sorted from blood. The CDR3, as DNA: TGTGCCAGCAGCGCCGGGGCGGATACGCAGTATTTT. Amino acid sequence: CASSAGADTQYF.